A selection of T cell receptor beta chains follows, all from one sample in a study of blood T cell repertoires in COVID-19. Generated by immunoSEQ multiplex PCR, the TCRdb table keeps only in-frame clones and is missing some. The profile covers roughly 200,000 clones, with around 90% appearing a single time and roughly 0.56% taken by the ten largest. The specimen sequenced was peripheral blood. These receptors originate from a man between 45 and 60 years old with acute or convalescent COVID-19. CDR3s include the opening cysteine and the closing phenylalanine or tryptophan. A D gene is named only where the DNA matches it firmly. Size is stated for part of the rows, as once, few or many counts, or as a class when the clone is expanded.

v_call	d_call	clone_size	j_call	cdr3_nt	cdr3_aa
TRBV19	TRBD2	-	TRBJ2-1	TGTGCCAGTAGTTTGCTAGCGGGAGTTTCCTACAATGAGCAGTTCTTC	CASSLLAGVSYNEQFF
TRBV9	TRBD2	-	TRBJ2-1	TGTGCCAGCAGCGTAAGCGGGAGCCCCAATGAGCAGTTCTTC	CASSVSGSPNEQFF
TRBV18	TRBD2	-	TRBJ2-2	TGTGCCAGCTCACGGCCGGGACTAGGGAACACCGGGGAGCTGTTTTTT	CASSRPGLGNTGELFF
TRBV19	-	-	TRBJ1-6	TGTGCCAGTACCTTGACCTGGAGCAATTATAATTCACCCCTCCACTTT	CASTLTWSNYNSPLHF
TRBV9	-	once	TRBJ2-1	TGTGCCAGCAGCGTGGGCCAGCGGGACAATGAGCAGTTCTTC	CASSVGQRDNEQFF
TRBV6-5	TRBD1	-	TRBJ1-1	TGTGCCAGCAGTTACTCGAACAGGGGATTAGGAGAAGCTTTCTTT	CASSYSNRGLGEAFF
TRBV3-1/TRBV3-2	TRBD1	-	TRBJ1-2	TGTGCCAGCAGCCCAGGACAGGGCATGAGCTATGGCTACACCTTC	CASSPGQGMSYGYTF
TRBV20-1	TRBD2	-	TRBJ2-1	TGCAGTGCTAGTTCAAGCGGGGGGGTCTACAATGAGCAGTTCTTC	CSASSSGGVYNEQFF
TRBV10-2	-	-	TRBJ1-1	TGCGCCAGCAGCTTGTCTTTGAACACTGAAGCTTTCTTT	CASSLSLNTEAFF
TRBV30	-	-	TRBJ2-1	TGTGCCTGGAGTCCCCCGGGTTCCTACAATGAGCAGTTCTTC	CAWSPPGSYNEQFF
TRBV6-5	TRBD2	-	TRBJ2-3	TGTGCCAGCAGTCTTAGCGGGGGGTTCACAGATACGCAGTATTTT	CASSLSGGFTDTQYF
TRBV5-4	-	-	TRBJ2-7	TGTGCCAGCAGCTTGCGGCGGGAAGGCTCCTACGAGCAGTACTTC	CASSLRREGSYEQYF
TRBV23-1	-	-	TRBJ1-5	TGCGCCAGCAGTCCCCTAGGGGGGGATAGCAATCAGCCCCAGCATTTT	CASSPLGGDSNQPQHF
TRBV6-6	-	few	TRBJ1-6	TGTGCCAGCAGCACTACAGGGAATTCACCCCTCCACTTT	CASSTTGNSPLHF
TRBV7-3	TRBD2	-	TRBJ2-1	TGTGCCAGCAGCTTGCTAGCGGGACAACAACCTAATGAGCAGTTCTTC	CASSLLAGQQPNEQFF
TRBV5-4	-	-	TRBJ2-6	TGTGCCAGCAGCTTGGGATCGGCTGGGGCCAACGTCCTGACTTTC	CASSLGSAGANVLTF
TRBV18	TRBD1	few	TRBJ1-4	TGTGCCAGTAGAGCAACCGGACAGGGGCCGTGGTTTTTT	CASRATGQGPWFF
TRBV4-2	-	once	TRBJ1-1	TGTGCCAGCAGCCAACCCGGGACTGGAGGGACTGAAGCTTTCTTT	CASSQPGTGGTEAFF
TRBV2	-	-	TRBJ1-3	TGTGCCAGCAGAGAACAGGGAAAAAGCTCTGGAAACACCATATATTTT	CASREQGKSSGNTIYF